One sample yielded the 5 T cell receptor beta chains listed below, sequenced in a study of CD8 T cells in ankylosing spondylitis. In TCRdb, the 5' RACE reads were re-called with MiXCR into one record per CDR3 protein. This sample has 200,000 to 300,000 distinct CDR3 sequences, with over 9.5% found just once. Material for sequencing was blood, either unsorted or a sorted T cell fraction (not recorded which). These receptors were obtained from a male donor with ankylosing spondylitis or in good health (not recorded which).

The sample holds many counts of this clonotype. This chain connects TRBV5-1 to TRBJ1-6; D is uncertain. CDR1 SGHRS and CDR2 YFSETQ come from the germline V gene. V dropped 4 bases and J dropped 5 bases, with 13 bases sitting between them. This CDR3 contains 15 residues. This chain's CDR3 is CASSRSSGDNSPLHF. CDR3 sequence (DNA): TGCGCCAGCAGCCGGTCCTCGGGTGATAATTCACCCCTCCACTTT.

This clonotype was counted many times. This sequence joins TRBV29-1 and TRBJ1-2; 8 bases are shared with TRBD1. CDR1 and CDR2 (germline): SQVTM, ANQGSEA. The CDR3 has 13 residues. Trimming cost V 7 bases and J 0 bases; bases outside gene matches: 4. The CDR3 protein is CSAGQGPNYGYTF. The CDR3 nucleotides read TGCAGCGCCGGACAGGGTCCTAACTATGGCTACACCTTC. The variable domain in full, completed from reference TRBV29-1 and TRBJ1-2, reads SAVISQKPSRDICQRGTSLTIQCQVDSQVTMMFWYRQQPGQSLTLIATANQGSEATYESGFVIDKFPISRPNLTFSTLTVSNMSPEDSSIYLCSAGQGPNYGYTFGSGTRLTVV.

CDR3 in DNA: TGTGCCAGCTCACCAGGAACAGGAACTAGACTCCTAGAGACCCAGTACTTC. Its translation: CASSPGTGTRLLETQYF. The chain recombines TRBV18 with TRBJ2-5; D may match TRBD1 or TRBD2 (5 bases each). Germline CDR1 reads KGHSH; CDR2 reads LQKENI. Trimming left V 2 bases short and J 4 bases short, with 20 bases between. The CDR3 runs to 17 residues.

This clonotype came up many times. V is TRBV14 and J is TRBJ1-2, with TRBD1 as a possible D gene (5 bases). CDR3 length: 15 residues. Germline V CDR1 and CDR2: SGHDN, FVKESK. V was pared by 0 bases and J by 5 bases, with 13 bases between. The CDR3 sequence: CASSQDIGRAYGYTF. The CDR3 DNA is TGTGCCAGCAGCCAAGATATCGGCAGGGCTTATGGCTACACCTTC.

This clonotype has only a few counts. The V and J genes are TRBV12-3 or TRBV12-4 and TRBJ1-2; D remains unclear. Trimming shortened V by 6 bases and J by 6 bases, and 23 bases separated the two germline ends. The CDR3 consists of 16 residues. CDR3 nucleotide sequence: TGTGCCAGCAGCACCATAAGGGCAAAGGTTGGGGATGGCTACACCTTC. Translating it yields CASSTIRAKVGDGYTF.